This paragraph reports one T cell receptor (beta chain). Its antigen is as yet unknown. These data are taken from a study of T-cell reconstitution after alpha-beta-depleted transplantation in children. This sample's TCRbeta library carried unique molecular identifier barcodes. TCRdb fed the PCR reads into MiXCR, producing one record per CDR3 protein. The data contain about 980,000 distinct CDR3 sequences, about 29% of them singletons. CDR3 size: 12 residues. Germline lookup yields CDR1 SGHTA and CDR2 FQGNSA. The V and J ends lost 1 base and 7 bases respectively, with 5 bases between them. Findings of the study overall: Once a year had passed after transplant, T-cell counts and diversity came mostly from newly produced T cells. There were some patients whose high TCRbeta diversity at day 60 came from surviving recipient T cells and thymic progenitors. Expanded graft clones, several hundred of them, were reportedly the source of alpha-beta T cells about two months after transplant.

The chain links TRBV7-2 to TRBJ2-4; D is undetermined. The sequence was obtained from a boy in the first two years of life who had a stem cell transplant for SCID, so the T cells may come from the graft donor. The material was PBMCs, mostly from graft donor cells, obtained 360 days after TCRalphabeta/CD19-depleted stem cell transplant. In DNA, the CDR3 is TGTGCCAGCAGCTTAGACCCCAACATTCAGTACTTC. It codes for CASSLDPNIQYF.